This is a list of T cell receptor beta chains from one sample in a study of cytomegalovirus exposure and HLA in healthy donors. Using immunoSEQ multiplex PCR, the repertoire was profiled, and TCRdb retains in-frame clones only, with some absent. Of some 140,000 clones in the sample, over 60% were seen once. The sequenced material came from PBMCs. These receptors were obtained from a man aged 35 to 55 in good health and CMV-seronegative. Each CDR3 is given with its conserved first and last residue. D genes are given only for firm matches. Expanded clones are given a class, and other clones once, few, many or no size at all.

>TRBJ1-6|TRBV5-4|-|-
TGTGCCAGCAGCCTTCAGGGTTCATACTCACCCCTCCACTTT
CASSLQGSYSPLHF
>TRBJ1-5|TRBV6-6|-|-
TGTGCCAGCAGTCAGGAACAGGGCAATCAGCCCCAGCATTTT
CASSQEQGNQPQHF
>TRBJ1-1|TRBV29-1|-|-
TGCAGCGTTGGGGGGACATTCGCTGAAGCTTTCTTT
CSVGGTFAEAFF
>TRBJ2-7|TRBV18|once|-
TGTGCCAGCTCACCAGGAGGAGCCCAACAGACCTACGAGCAGTACTTC
CASSPGGAQQTYEQYF
>TRBJ2-2|TRBV5-6|once|TRBD1
TGTGCCAGCAGGGATTGGGGACAGACCCTGAACACCGGGGAGCTGTTTTTT
CASRDWGQTLNTGELFF
>TRBJ1-2|TRBV2|-|TRBD1
TGTGCCAGCCTACAGGGGCCTAACTATGGCTACACCTTC
CASLQGPNYGYTF
>TRBJ2-3|TRBV30|-|-
TGTGCCTGGGGGGGGTCCGATACGCAGTATTTT
CAWGGSDTQYF
>TRBJ1-5|TRBV7-2|-|TRBD1
TGTGCCAGCAGCTTAGCGCATGGGACAGATCAGCCCCAGCATTTT
CASSLAHGTDQPQHF
>TRBJ2-1|TRBV27|-|TRBD2
TGTGCCAGCAGTTTAAGCCCCGGACTAGCGGGGGGTGCCTCCTACAATGAGCAGTTCTTC
CASSLSPGLAGGASYNEQFF
>TRBJ1-2|TRBV5-1|few|-
TGCGCCAGCAGCTCCGAGAGGAACTATGGCTACACCTTC
CASSSERNYGYTF
>TRBJ1-1|TRBV7-8|-|-
TGTGCCAGCAGCTTGGGGCAGAACACTGAAGCTTTCTTT
CASSLGQNTEAFF
>TRBJ2-1|TRBV25-1|-|-
TGTGCCAGCAGTGAAGGTCAGTTCTCATACAATGAGCAGTTCTTC
CASSEGQFSYNEQFF
>TRBJ1-1|TRBV5-1|-|-
TGCGCCAGCAGCCAGACCCCGGGACTCCGGAACACTGAAGCTTTCTTT
CASSQTPGLRNTEAFF
>TRBJ2-2|TRBV4-3|-|TRBD2
TGCGCCAGCAGCCAAGCTTCGGGGGGGCTGTACACCGGGGAGCTGTTTTTT
CASSQASGGLYTGELFF
>TRBJ2-2|TRBV5-4|-|TRBD2
TGTGCCAGCACCTCGGGGGGGCTAAGAGCCACCGGGGAGCTGTTTTTT
CASTSGGLRATGELFF
>TRBJ1-5|TRBV25-1|-|-
TGTGCCAGCAGTGTCGGAGGGCATCAGCCCCAGCATTTT
CASSVGGHQPQHF
>TRBJ1-2|TRBV27|-|-
TGTGCCAGCAGTTTGTGGGGCAGGGCCCCCTATGGCTACACCTTC
CASSLWGRAPYGYTF
>TRBJ1-1|TRBV10-3|-|-
TGTGCCATCAGTGGGAGCAACAGAGGGGGAACCATGAACACTGAAGCTTTCTTT
CAISGSNRGGTMNTEAFF
>TRBJ1-3|TRBV6-5|-|-
TGTGCCAGCAGTTACGGGGGCCCAGGAAACACCATATATTTT
CASSYGGPGNTIYF
>TRBJ1-1|TRBV5-1|-|TRBD1
TGCGCCAGCAGCTTGTCCGACAGGGAGGTCACTGAAGCTTTCTTT
CASSLSDREVTEAFF
>TRBJ1-4|TRBV7-3|-|-
TGTGCCAGCAGCTTATATTGCGCGGCGGATGAAAAACTGTTTTTT
CASSLYCAADEKLFF
>TRBJ2-1|TRBV11-1|few|TRBD2
TGTGCCAGCAGTCCCGGGGGACTAGTGAGAAATGAGCAGTTCTTC
CASSPGGLVRNEQFF
>TRBJ2-1|TRBV7-2|-|TRBD2
TGTGCCAGCAGCAGAACTAGCGGGGCCTACAATGAGCAGTTCTTC
CASSRTSGAYNEQFF
>TRBJ2-5|TRBV7-2|-|TRBD1
TGTGCCAGCAGCAGATCCGGGACAGGGCCAGAGACCCAGTACTTC
CASSRSGTGPETQYF
>TRBJ2-5|TRBV7-2|few|-
TGTGCCAGCAGCCCGCAGGGGTTTGAGACCCAGTACTTC
CASSPQGFETQYF
>TRBJ1-1|TRBV18|-|TRBD1
TGTGCCAGCTCACCGGACAGGGGGACTGAAGCTTTCTTT
CASSPDRGTEAFF
>TRBJ2-7|TRBV9|-|-
TGTGCCAGCAGCGTAGACGCCAGGCCCACCTACGAGCAGTACTTC
CASSVDARPTYEQYF
>TRBJ1-1|TRBV2|-|TRBD1
TGTGCCAGCAGCCTACCGGGACAGGGGACAACTAAGCCATCGAACACTGAAGCTTTCTTT
CASSLPGQGTTKPSNTEAFF
>TRBJ2-5|TRBV5-6|-|-
TGTGCCAGCAGCTTTACTCAAGAGACCCAGTACTTC
CASSFTQETQYF
>TRBJ1-2|TRBV6-1|-|-
TGTGCCAGCAGTGTAAGCCTTTATGGCTACACCTTC
CASSVSLYGYTF
>TRBJ2-3|TRBV7-9|-|-
TGTGCCAGCAGTTCCCGGGGAGCAGATACGCAGTATTTT
CASSSRGADTQYF
>TRBJ2-5|TRBV29-1|-|-
TGCAGCGCTACGGTTGGGACATCGGGCGGGGAGACCCAGTACTTC
CSATVGTSGGETQYF
>TRBJ2-3|TRBV5-1|-|-
TGCGCCAGCAGCTTGTGGGGCGGGAAGGTCCCGGATACGCAGTATTTT
CASSLWGGKVPDTQYF
>TRBJ1-6|TRBV30|once|-
TGTGCCTGGAGCGAGAGTTATAATTCACCCCTCCACTTT
CAWSESYNSPLHF
>TRBJ1-1|TRBV5-1|once|-
TGCGCCAGCAGCGTCGCCACAGGTACTGAAGCTTTCTTT
CASSVATGTEAFF
>TRBJ1-1|TRBV6-6|-|TRBD1
TGTGCCAGCAGTTCGACAGGGGGCACTGAAGCTTTCTTT
CASSSTGGTEAFF
>TRBJ2-7|TRBV30|-|TRBD2
TGTGCCTGGAGTGGGCTAGCGGGGGGGTACGAGCAGTACTTC
CAWSGLAGGYEQYF
>TRBJ2-1|TRBV9|-|TRBD2
TGTGCCAGCAGCGTAGGTGTCCTAGCGGGAGGGCCGGAGGATGAGCAGTTCTTC
CASSVGVLAGGPEDEQFF
>TRBJ2-1|TRBV5-4|-|-
TGTGCCAGCAGCTTGTCACGAGAGACCTACAATGAGCAGTTCTTC
CASSLSRETYNEQFF
>TRBJ1-4|TRBV5-1|-|TRBD1
TGCGCCAGCAGCTTGGGGACAGGCGCTAATGAAAAACTGTTTTTT
CASSLGTGANEKLFF
>TRBJ2-7|TRBV30|-|-
TGTGCCTGGAGTCTGGGAGGGGGGGTTCCCTACGAGCAGTACTTC
CAWSLGGGVPYEQYF
>TRBJ2-1|TRBV9|-|-
TGTGCCAGCAGCGTAGTTGGGCAGGGTGAGTTGAATGAGCAGTTCTTC
CASSVVGQGELNEQFF
>TRBJ2-5|TRBV6-5|-|-
TGTGCCAGCAGCAACCAAGAGACCCAGTACTTC
CASSNQETQYF
>TRBJ2-7|TRBV14|-|TRBD1
TGTGCCAGCAGCCAAGGAGACAGGGCAAGTTGGTACGAGCAGTACTTC
CASSQGDRASWYEQYF
>TRBJ1-1|TRBV7-8|-|TRBD1
TGTGCCAGCAGAGGACAGGGTGAGACTGAAGCTTTCTTT
CASRGQGETEAFF
>TRBJ2-7|TRBV5-1|-|TRBD2
TGCGCCAGCAGCCCCGGGGGGTCAAGCTCCTACGAGCAGTACTTC
CASSPGGSSSYEQYF
>TRBJ1-6|TRBV4-3|-|-
TGCGCCAGCAGCCAAGATCAGGGCAGCAGTTATTCACCCCTCCACTTT
CASSQDQGSSYSPLHF
>TRBJ1-2|TRBV13|few|-
TGTGCCTCGACGTGGGGGACACATGGCTACACCTTC
CASTWGTHGYTF
>TRBJ1-2|TRBV27|-|TRBD1
TGTGCCAGCAGTTTAGCAGGGGGCTATGGCTACACCTTC
CASSLAGGYGYTF
>TRBJ2-1|TRBV2|few|TRBD2
TGTGCCAGCGCCCTAGCGGATAAAAATGAGCAGTTCTTC
CASALADKNEQFF
>TRBJ1-2|TRBV5-1|-|TRBD1
TGCGCCAGCAGCTTGGGGGTGACAGGGGTGATTGGCTACACCTTC
CASSLGVTGVIGYTF